The sample holds a few counts of the clone carrying this TCR beta chain. Its antigen is unknown. The sample originates from a study of OX40 agonist ivuxolimab in advanced cancers. At the level of the study: Two cutaneous melanoma patients and one hepatocellular carcinoma patient, three in all, had partial responses. Points from the study as a whole: Patients who responded partially at 0.1-3.0 mg/kg showed clonal expansion ranking among the lowest.

TCRdb's table, derived via immunoSEQ multiplex PCR, lists solely in-frame clones and lacks some. The table has around 76,000 clones, about 94% seen once; the top ten hold about a fifth. V shed 4 bases and J shed 2 bases, with 16 bases lying between them. The CDR3 has 15 amino acids. The germline V gene has CDR1 SGHNT and CDR2 YYREEE (reference sequence). This chain links TRBV5-4 with TRBJ2-7; possibly TRBD2 for D (7 bases). This TCR came from an adult with an advanced solid tumor such as melanoma, head and neck, liver or kidney cancer. The input for sequencing was CD4+ or CD8+ T cells sorted from blood, taken in a trial of the OX40 agonist ivuxolimab. CDR3 bases: TGTGCCAGCAGCCTGGGGGCTAGCGGTACCTACGAGCAGTACTTC. Translating it yields CASSLGASGTYEQYF.